This is a list of T cell receptor beta chains from one sample in a study of PD-L1 blockade in urothelial cancer. Only in-frame clones appear in the TCRdb table, and some are missing; sequencing was by immunoSEQ multiplex PCR. This table holds tens of thousands of clones, about 87% found once. This sample comprised PBMCs, obtained around atezolizumab (anti-PD-L1) treatment. The receptor source for this set is a man aged 50-59 years with urothelial cancer. Each CDR3 is given with its conserved first and last residue. Expanded clones are given a class, and other clones once, few, many or no size at all.

abundance: .
j_gene: TRBJ2-7
v_gene: TRBV7-2
CDR3aa: CASSLGLAGGHEYEQYF

abundance: once
j_gene: TRBJ2-1
v_gene: TRBV2
CDR3aa: CARTGLAGIEQFF

abundance: .
j_gene: TRBJ1-5
v_gene: TRBV10-3
CDR3aa: CAISDSRQGRGDQPQHF

abundance: .
j_gene: TRBJ2-1
v_gene: TRBV9
CDR3aa: CASSAGNEQFF

abundance: few
j_gene: TRBJ1-2
v_gene: TRBV14
CDR3aa: CASSQPGQDYGYTF

abundance: .
j_gene: TRBJ2-2
v_gene: TRBV6-5
CDR3aa: CASRYRGSTGELFF

abundance: .
j_gene: TRBJ2-3
v_gene: TRBV7-2
CDR3aa: CASSHGGGFRTDTQYF

abundance: .
j_gene: TRBJ1-1
v_gene: TRBV6-5
CDR3aa: CASSLDRVNTEAFF

abundance: .
j_gene: TRBJ2-5
v_gene: TRBV27
CDR3aa: CASSFQRGGRETQYF

abundance: .
j_gene: TRBJ2-5
v_gene: TRBV11-3
CDR3aa: CASSLVTGTGLETQYF

abundance: .
j_gene: TRBJ1-2
v_gene: TRBV6-5
CDR3aa: CASSRQVPNFYGYTF

abundance: .
j_gene: TRBJ1-5
v_gene: TRBV7-9
CDR3aa: CASSEQGNSNQPQHF

abundance: .
j_gene: TRBJ2-3
v_gene: TRBV6-6
CDR3aa: CASSPGLVRGTQYF

abundance: .
j_gene: TRBJ2-3
v_gene: TRBV30
CDR3aa: CAWSVGGTGDSRDTQYF

abundance: once
j_gene: TRBJ1-5
v_gene: TRBV4-2
CDR3aa: CASSQDGAGRDSNQPQHF

abundance: few
j_gene: TRBJ1-1
v_gene: TRBV6-4
CDR3aa: CASRYDRVSTEAFF

abundance: .
j_gene: TRBJ2-2
v_gene: TRBV7-2
CDR3aa: CASSLLVGLADPNTGELFF

abundance: .
j_gene: TRBJ2-1
v_gene: TRBV9
CDR3aa: CASTTSGGPGNEQFF

abundance: .
j_gene: TRBJ2-1
v_gene: TRBV11-2
CDR3aa: CASSLEGDLAGSYNEQFF

abundance: once
j_gene: TRBJ2-4
v_gene: TRBV6-5
CDR3aa: CARRAFLAKNIQYF

abundance: .
j_gene: TRBJ2-1
v_gene: TRBV19
CDR3aa: CASSIVASGFYNEQFF

abundance: .
j_gene: TRBJ2-2
v_gene: TRBV7-2
CDR3aa: CASSLARLDTGELFF

abundance: .
j_gene: TRBJ2-7
v_gene: TRBV10-3
CDR3aa: CAIKFGGYEQYF

abundance: few
j_gene: TRBJ2-7
v_gene: TRBV5-4
CDR3aa: CASSGGTGYPSYEQYF

abundance: .
j_gene: TRBJ2-5
v_gene: TRBV7-9
CDR3aa: CASILAGGETQYF

abundance: .
j_gene: TRBJ1-5
v_gene: TRBV30
CDR3aa: CAWSQGASQPQHF

abundance: .
j_gene: TRBJ2-3
v_gene: TRBV7-3
CDR3aa: CASSPRGDTQYF

abundance: .
j_gene: TRBJ2-7
v_gene: TRBV15
CDR3aa: CATSRAGTGYYEQYF

abundance: .
j_gene: TRBJ2-7
v_gene: TRBV2
CDR3aa: CASSEEALSGGPYEQYF

abundance: .
j_gene: TRBJ2-1
v_gene: TRBV6-5
CDR3aa: CASRISSGVMYEQFF

abundance: few
j_gene: TRBJ1-1
v_gene: TRBV7-9
CDR3aa: CASSLVSGNTEAFF

abundance: few
j_gene: TRBJ2-7
v_gene: TRBV5-6
CDR3aa: CASSFGQGLTYEQYF

abundance: .
j_gene: TRBJ2-7
v_gene: TRBV23-1
CDR3aa: CASSQSNGGPSSYEQYF

abundance: .
j_gene: TRBJ2-7
v_gene: TRBV7-2
CDR3aa: CASTVPGTSGKYGYEQYF

abundance: .
j_gene: TRBJ2-1
v_gene: TRBV5-1
CDR3aa: CASSLTSGNWGTEQFF

abundance: .
j_gene: TRBJ2-5
v_gene: TRBV7-2
CDR3aa: CASKQLAGVQAQYF

abundance: .
j_gene: TRBJ2-7
v_gene: TRBV5-1
CDR3aa: CASSIGQGIYEQYF

abundance: .
j_gene: TRBJ1-2
v_gene: TRBV9
CDR3aa: CASSVEQGARGGYTF

abundance: once
j_gene: TRBJ1-2
v_gene: TRBV9
CDR3aa: CASSGTEEDHGYTF

abundance: .
j_gene: TRBJ2-5
v_gene: TRBV21-1
CDR3aa: CASSQPGTGKRTQYF

abundance: .
j_gene: TRBJ2-3
v_gene: TRBV27
CDR3aa: CASSLSFSGRPSTDTQYF

abundance: .
j_gene: TRBJ2-7
v_gene: TRBV6-1
CDR3aa: CASRGLAGLYEQYF

abundance: .
j_gene: TRBJ2-2
v_gene: TRBV19
CDR3aa: CASSSWTGEEAGELFF

abundance: .
j_gene: TRBJ2-7
v_gene: TRBV7-2
CDR3aa: CASSLSSGLPHEQYF

abundance: .
j_gene: TRBJ2-3
v_gene: TRBV6-4
CDR3aa: CASSEGGAADTQYF

abundance: .
j_gene: TRBJ1-1
v_gene: TRBV30
CDR3aa: CAWSEGPGEAFF

abundance: .
j_gene: TRBJ2-7
v_gene: TRBV11-2
CDR3aa: CASSLERGSYEQYF

abundance: .
j_gene: TRBJ1-1
v_gene: TRBV27
CDR3aa: CASSFDRGGTEAFF

abundance: once
j_gene: TRBJ1-2
v_gene: TRBV28
CDR3aa: CASSYPGNYGYTF

abundance: once
j_gene: TRBJ1-1
v_gene: TRBV14
CDR3aa: CASSQDSGVTEAFF

abundance: .
j_gene: TRBJ2-7
v_gene: TRBV10-2
CDR3aa: CASSDTGGGRSYEQYF